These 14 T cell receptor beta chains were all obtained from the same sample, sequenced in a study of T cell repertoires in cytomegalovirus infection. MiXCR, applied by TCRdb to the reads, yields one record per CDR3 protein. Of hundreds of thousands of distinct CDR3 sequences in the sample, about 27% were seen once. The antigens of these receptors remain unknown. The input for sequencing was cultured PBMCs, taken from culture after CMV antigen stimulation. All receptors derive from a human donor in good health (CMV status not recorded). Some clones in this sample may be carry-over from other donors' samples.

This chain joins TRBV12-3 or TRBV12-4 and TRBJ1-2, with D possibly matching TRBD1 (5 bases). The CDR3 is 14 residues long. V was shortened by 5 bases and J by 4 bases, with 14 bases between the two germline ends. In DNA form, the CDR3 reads TGTGCCAGCAGTACCCTGGGGAGGGGCTATGGCTACACCTTC. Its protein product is CASSTLGRGYGYTF.

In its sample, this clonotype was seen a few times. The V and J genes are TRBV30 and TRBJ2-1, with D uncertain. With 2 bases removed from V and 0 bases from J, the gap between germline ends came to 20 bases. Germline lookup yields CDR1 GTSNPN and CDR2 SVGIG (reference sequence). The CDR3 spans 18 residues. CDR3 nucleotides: TGTGCCTGGAGTACCTTAGCAGGCCGGCGGAGCTCCTACAATGAGCAGTTCTTC. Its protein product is CAWSTLAGRRSSYNEQFF. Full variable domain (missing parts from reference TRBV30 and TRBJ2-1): SQTIHQWPATLVQPVGSPLSLECTVEGTSNPNLYWYRQAAGRGLQLLFYSVGIGQISSEVPQNLSASRPQDRQFILSSKKLLLSDSGFYLCAWSTLAGRRSSYNEQFFGPGTRLTVL.

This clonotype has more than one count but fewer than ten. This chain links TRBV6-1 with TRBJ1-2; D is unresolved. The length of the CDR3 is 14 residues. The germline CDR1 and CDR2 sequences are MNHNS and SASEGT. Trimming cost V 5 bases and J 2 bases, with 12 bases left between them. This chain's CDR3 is CASSLPSENYGYTF. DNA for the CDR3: TGTGCCAGCAGTCTCCCATCGGAGAACTATGGCTACACCTTC.

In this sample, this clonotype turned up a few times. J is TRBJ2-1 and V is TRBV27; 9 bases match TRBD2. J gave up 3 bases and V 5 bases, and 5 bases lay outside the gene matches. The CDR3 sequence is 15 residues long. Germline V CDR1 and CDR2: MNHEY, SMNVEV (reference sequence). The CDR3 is CASSRAGGNYNEQFF. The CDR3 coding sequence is TGTGCCAGCAGTCGAGCGGGAGGCAACTACAATGAGCAGTTCTTC.

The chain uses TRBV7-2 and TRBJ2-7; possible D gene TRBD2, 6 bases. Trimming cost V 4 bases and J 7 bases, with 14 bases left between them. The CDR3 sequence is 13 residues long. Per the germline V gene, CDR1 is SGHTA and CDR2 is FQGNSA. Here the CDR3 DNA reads TGTGCCAGCAGCTACCAGACCGGGAGAGAGCAGTACTTC. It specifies CASSYQTGREQYF.

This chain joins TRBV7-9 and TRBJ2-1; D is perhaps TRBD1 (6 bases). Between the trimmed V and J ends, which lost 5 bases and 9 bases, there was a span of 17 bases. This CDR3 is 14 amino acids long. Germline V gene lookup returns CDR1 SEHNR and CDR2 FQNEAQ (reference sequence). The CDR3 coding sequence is TGTGCCAGCAGCCCACGGGGTGGGGGCGTTGAGCAGTTCTTC. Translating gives CASSPRGGGVEQFF.

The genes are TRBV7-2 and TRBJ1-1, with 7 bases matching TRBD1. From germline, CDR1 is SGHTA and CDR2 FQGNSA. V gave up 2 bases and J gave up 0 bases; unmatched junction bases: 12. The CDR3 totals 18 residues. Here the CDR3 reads CASSLTRQGPPVNTEAFF. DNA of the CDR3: TGTGCCAGCAGCTTAACCCGACAGGGCCCACCGGTGAACACTGAAGCTTTCTTT.

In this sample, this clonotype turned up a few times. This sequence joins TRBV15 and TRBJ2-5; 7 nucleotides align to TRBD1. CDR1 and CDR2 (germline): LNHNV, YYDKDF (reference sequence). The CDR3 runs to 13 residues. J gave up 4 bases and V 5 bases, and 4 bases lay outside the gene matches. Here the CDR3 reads CATSFRQGETQYF. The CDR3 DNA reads TGTGCCACCAGCTTCCGACAGGGAGAGACCCAGTACTTC.

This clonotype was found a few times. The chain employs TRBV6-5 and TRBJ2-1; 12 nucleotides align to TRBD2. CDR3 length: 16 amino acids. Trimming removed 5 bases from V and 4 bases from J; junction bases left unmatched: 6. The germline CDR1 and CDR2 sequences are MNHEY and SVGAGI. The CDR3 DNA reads TGTGCCAGCAGTAGACTAGCGGGAGTCCGATACAATGAGCAGTTCTTC. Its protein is CASSRLAGVRYNEQFF.

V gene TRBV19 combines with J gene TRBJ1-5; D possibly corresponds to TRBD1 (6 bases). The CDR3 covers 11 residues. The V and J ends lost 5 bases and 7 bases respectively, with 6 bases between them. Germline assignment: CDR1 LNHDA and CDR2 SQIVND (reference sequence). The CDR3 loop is CASSQGQPQHF. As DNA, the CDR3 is TGTGCCAGTAGTCAGGGGCAGCCCCAGCATTTT.

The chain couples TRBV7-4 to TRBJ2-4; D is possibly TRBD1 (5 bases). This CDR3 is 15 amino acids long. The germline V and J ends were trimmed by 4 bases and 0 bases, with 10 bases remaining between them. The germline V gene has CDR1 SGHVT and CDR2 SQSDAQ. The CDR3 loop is CASSSPDRAKNIQYF. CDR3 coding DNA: TGTGCCAGCAGCTCCCCCGACAGAGCCAAAAACATTCAGTACTTC.

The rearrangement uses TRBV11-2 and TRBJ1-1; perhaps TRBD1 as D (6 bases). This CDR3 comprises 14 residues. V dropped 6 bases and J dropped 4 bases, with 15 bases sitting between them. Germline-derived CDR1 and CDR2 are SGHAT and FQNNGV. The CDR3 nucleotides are TGTGCCAGCAGACTAGGGGGTGGGAGCACTGAAGCTTTCTTT. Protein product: CASRLGGGSTEAFF.

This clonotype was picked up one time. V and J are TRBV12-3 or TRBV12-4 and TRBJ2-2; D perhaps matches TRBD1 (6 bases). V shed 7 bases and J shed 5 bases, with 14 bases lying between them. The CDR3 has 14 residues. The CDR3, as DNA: TGTGCCAGCAAGGATGTGCAGGGGACCGGGGAGCTGTTTTTT. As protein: CASKDVQGTGELFF.

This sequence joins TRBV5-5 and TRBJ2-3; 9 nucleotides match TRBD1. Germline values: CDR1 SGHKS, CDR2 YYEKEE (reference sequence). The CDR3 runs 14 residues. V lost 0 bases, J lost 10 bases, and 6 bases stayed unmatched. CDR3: CASSLGQGVFAQYF. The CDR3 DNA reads TGTGCCAGCAGCTTGGGACAGGGGGTGTTTGCGCAGTATTTT.